The clone carrying this T cell receptor beta chain was seen only a few times. Expressed TCRB transcripts were sequenced after all isolated RNA was converted to cDNA. Using immunoSEQ multiplex PCR, the repertoire was profiled, and TCRdb retains in-frame clones only, with some absent. The sample contains roughly 230,000 clones, over 8.5% of which appear only once. These data belong to a study of beta chain features in type 1 diabetes. Trimming left V 6 bases short and J 7 bases short, with 10 bases between. The length of the CDR3 is 11 residues. The germline gives CDR1 MNHNS, CDR2 SASEGT. V gene TRBV6-1 combines with J gene TRBJ2-7; the D is unclear. The sequencing input was naive CD4+ T cells from blood. The sequence was collected from a woman under 30 in good health. CDR3 nucleotide sequence: TGTGCCAGCAGCTTGTCAGTTGAGCAGTACTTC. It translates to CASSLSVEQYF.